This TCR beta chain was recovered during a study of blood T cell repertoires in COVID-19. In germline, CDR1 is LGHDT, CDR2 YNNKEL (reference sequence). CDR3 length equals 15 residues. Germline trimming cut 1 base from V and 7 bases from J; bases unmatched to any gene: 3. Generated by immunoSEQ multiplex PCR, the TCRdb table keeps only in-frame clones and is missing some. The sample has 500,000 to 600,000 clones; roughly nine tenths are singletons. Sample: peripheral blood. The J gene is TRBJ1-4, the V gene TRBV3-1 (or the pseudogene TRBV3-2); 10 bases agree with TRBD1. The receptor was isolated from a woman in her forties or fifties with COVID-19, enrolled during active disease. The CDR3 DNA sequence: TGTGCCAGCAGCCAAGTGAGACAGGGGGCTGAAAAACTGTTTTTT. Protein product: CASSQVRQGAEKLFF.